One and the same sample provided the 25 T cell receptor beta chains below, sequenced in a study of T cell responses to AZD1222 COVID-19 vaccine. Generated by immunoSEQ multiplex PCR, the TCRdb table keeps only in-frame clones and is missing some. This repertoire shows approximately 200,000 clones, approximately 90% found once; its top ten account for nearly 3.5%. Sample: peripheral blood, taken 28 days after the second AZD1222 dose. The source of these receptors is an adult who received the AZD1222 COVID-19 vaccine.

The chain recombines TRBV28 with TRBJ2-5, with D possibly being TRBD2 (5 bases). The CDR3 spans 13 residues. Trimming took off 8 bases at V and 5 bases at J, with 15 bases between the two ends. Germline V gene data show CDR1 as MDHEN and CDR2 as SYDVKM. Here the CDR3 reads CASLNPWEETQYF. CDR3 coding DNA: TGTGCCAGCCTAAACCCATGGGAGGAGACCCAGTACTTC.

The V gene is TRBV7-3, the J gene TRBJ2-5, with a possible D match to TRBD1 (5 bases). Germline values: CDR1 SGHTA, CDR2 FQGTGA. Trimming pared 5 bases from V and 4 bases from J, leaving 20 bases between. This CDR3 has 16 residues. CDR3 DNA sequence: TGTGCCAGCAGCCGTACAGGTGCTACGGTCGGAGAGACCCAGTACTTC. Translation gives CASSRTGATVGETQYF. The variable domain in full, with the rest retrieved from reference TRBV7-3 and TRBJ2-5, is GAGVSQTPSNKVTEKGKYVELRCDPISGHTALYWYRQSLGQGPEFLIYFQGTGAADDSGLPNDRFFAVRPEGSVSTLKIQRTERGDSAVYLCASSRTGATVGETQYFGPGTRLLVL.

Here the CDR3 reads CASSSYYEQYF. The CDR3 region has the DNA TGTGCCAGCAGTTCCTACTACGAGCAGTACTTC. The chain uses TRBV27 and TRBJ2-7; D gene unclear. The CDR3 loop spans 11 amino acids. Trimming shortened V by 4 bases and J by 3 bases, and 4 bases separated the two germline ends. The germline V gene has CDR1 MNHEY and CDR2 SMNVEV (reference sequence).

The V call is TRBV5-6, the J call TRBJ2-1; D might be TRBD2 (6 bases). Per the germline V gene, CDR1 is SGHDT and CDR2 is YYEEEE. V shed 0 bases and J shed 4 bases, with 14 bases lying between them. The length of the CDR3 is 16 residues. The CDR3 is CASSLGFSRGYNEQFF. Written as DNA, the CDR3 is TGTGCCAGCAGCTTGGGGTTCTCCCGGGGGTACAATGAGCAGTTCTTC.

This clone was detected only once. This chain links TRBV3-1 (or the pseudogene TRBV3-2) with TRBJ2-1; TRBD2 matches at 12 bases. Trimming cost V 2 bases and J 6 bases; bases outside gene matches: 5. The CDR3 has 16 residues. Germline V CDR1 and CDR2: LGHDT, YNNKEL (reference sequence). The CDR3 here is CASSQTLAGGVNEQFF. The CDR3 coding sequence is TGTGCCAGCAGCCAAACCCTAGCGGGAGGGGTCAATGAGCAGTTCTTC.

The rearrangement links TRBV23-1 to TRBJ2-7; D unresolved. TRBV23-1 is classed as an ORF, of uncertain function. The CDR3 loop spans 16 amino acids. The V and J ends lost 0 bases and 2 bases respectively, with 14 bases between them. The CDR3 spells CASSQSWQIKPYEQYF. Written as DNA, the CDR3 is TGCGCCAGCAGTCAATCGTGGCAGATCAAGCCCTACGAGCAGTACTTC.

The chain couples TRBV19 to TRBJ2-2; D remains unclear. The V gene lost 6 bases and the J gene lost 1 base, with 3 bases spanning the gap. The germline V gene has CDR1 LNHDA and CDR2 SQIVND (reference sequence). The CDR3 is 12 amino acids. CDR3 coding DNA: TGTGCCAGTAGGGGGAACACCGGGGAGCTGTTTTTT. Its translation: CASRGNTGELFF. Full variable domain (missing parts from reference TRBV19 and TRBJ2-2): DGGITQSPKYLFRKEGQNVTLSCEQNLNHDAMYWYRQDPGQGLRLIYYSQIVNDFQKGDIAEGYSVSREKKESFPLTVTSAQKNPTAFYLCASRGNTGELFFGEGSRLTVL.

The chain recombines TRBV11-3 with TRBJ1-1; D call uncertain. Trimming shortened V by 0 bases and J by 0 bases, and 5 bases separated the two germline ends. Germline values: CDR1 SGHNT, CDR2 YENEEA. The CDR3 is made up of 14 amino acids. The DNA for the CDR3 is TGTGCCAGCAGCTTAGACAGCTTGAACACTGAAGCTTTCTTT. It specifies CASSLDSLNTEAFF.

The J gene is TRBJ2-7, the V gene TRBV4-3; D is ambiguous. This CDR3 has 13 amino acids. V lost 3 bases, J lost 4 bases, and 10 bases lay in between. The V gene's germline CDR1 is LGHNA and CDR2 YSLEER. The DNA of the CDR3 is TGCGCCAGCAGCCAGGACCTAGAGTACGAGCAGTACTTC. It codes for CASSQDLEYEQYF.

The rearrangement links TRBV7-8 to TRBJ1-2, with TRBD1 matching over 9 bases. The V segment lost 5 bases and the J segment 4 bases; nucleotides outside the gene matches: 8. Germline V gives CDR1 SGHVS, CDR2 FQNEAQ. This CDR3 spans 15 amino acids. The CDR3: CASSPRTGEVYGYTF. CDR3 coding DNA: TGTGCCAGCAGCCCCAGGACAGGGGAGGTCTATGGCTACACCTTC.

The chain has TRBV4-2 and TRBJ2-3; the D is unclear. The CDR3 has 15 amino acids. CDR1 is LGHNA, CDR2 YNFKEQ, per germline. V shed 0 bases and J shed 2 bases, with 9 bases lying between them. DNA of the CDR3: TGTGCCAGCAGCCAAGATTGGGTCTACACAGATACGCAGTATTTT. As protein: CASSQDWVYTDTQYF.

The rearrangement links TRBV23-1 to TRBJ2-7; a weak D match, TRBD1 (6 bases). TRBV23-1 qualifies as an ORF whose function is uncertain. Trimming stripped 3 bases from V and 1 base from J, with 13 bases between. The CDR3 extends over 15 amino acids. As DNA, the CDR3 is TGCGCCAGCAGTCAGCCCCGGGACATATCCTACGAGCAGTACTTC. Its protein product is CASSQPRDISYEQYF.

This clone appeared a single time. This chain links TRBV19 with TRBJ2-7, with 9 bases fitting TRBD1. Losses at the gene ends were 9 bases for V and 6 bases for J; bases not matched to a gene: 18. This CDR3 is 16 amino acids long. CDR1 and CDR2 (germline): LNHDA, SQIVND (reference sequence). CDR3 in amino acids: CARNGPRDRELCEQYF. CDR3 coding DNA: TGTGCCAGGAACGGACCTAGGGACAGGGAATTATGCGAGCAGTACTTC.

The chain joins TRBV5-1 to TRBJ2-1; TRBD2 agrees at 14 bases. Trimming took 3 bases from V and 7 from J; bases not matched to a gene: 6. The CDR3 covers 16 residues. Germline V gene data show CDR1 as SGHRS and CDR2 as YFSETQ. CDR3 sequence (DNA): TGCGCCAGCAGCTCAGGACTAGCGGGAGGATGGAATGAGCAGTTCTTC. Residues: CASSSGLAGGWNEQFF.

V and J are TRBV7-9 and TRBJ2-7, with D uncertain. V lost 1 base, J lost 0 bases, and 16 bases lay in between. This CDR3 comprises 17 residues. Germline V gene data show CDR1 as SEHNR and CDR2 as FQNEAQ (reference sequence). The CDR3 loop is CASSLGLSQADSYEQYF. As DNA, the CDR3 is TGTGCCAGCAGCTTAGGACTCTCCCAGGCCGACTCCTACGAGCAGTACTTC.

This rearrangement joins TRBV12-3 or TRBV12-4 to TRBJ1-2; no clear D. The CDR3 spans 11 residues. Trimming removed 3 bases at V and 9 bases at J, with 8 bases between. The DNA for the CDR3 is TGTGCCAGCAGTTTCTTGGGAAGCTACACCTTC. Residues: CASSFLGSYTF.

The gene calls are TRBV6-5 and TRBJ1-1; D call uncertain. Trimming shortened V by 6 bases and J by 4 bases, and 15 bases separated the two germline ends. This CDR3 has 14 residues. The germline CDR1 and CDR2 sequences are MNHEY and SVGAGI. CDR3 bases: TGTGCCAGCAGGTACAAGGTTCAGGCCACTGAAGCTTTCTTT. Translation: CASRYKVQATEAFF.

The V gene is TRBV28, the J gene TRBJ1-2, with 8 bases aligning to TRBD1. This CDR3 contains 15 residues. Germline V gene data show CDR1 as MDHEN and CDR2 as SYDVKM. The ends lost 5 bases at V and 3 bases at J; junction bases unmatched: 8. CDR3 coding DNA: TGTGCCAGCAGTCTCCGGGCAGGGGGCTACTATGGCTACACCTTC. Translating it yields CASSLRAGGYYGYTF.

The V gene is TRBV2, the J gene TRBJ2-7; 7 nucleotides line up with TRBD2. The CDR3 is 13 amino acids. Germline loops: CDR1 SNHLY, CDR2 FYNNEI. V shed 6 bases and J 0 bases; nucleotides not matched to a gene: 2. The CDR3 DNA reads TGTGCCAGCAGCCTAGCGGCCTCCTACGAGCAGTACTTC. It yields the protein CASSLAASYEQYF.

The chain carries TRBV5-1 and TRBJ1-1; 8 bases are a match to TRBD1. The germline gives CDR1 SGHRS, CDR2 YFSETQ. J gave up 5 bases and V 2 bases, and 11 bases lay outside the gene matches. There are 16 residues in the CDR3. The CDR3 DNA follows: TGCGCCAGCAGCTTTGGCTTAACAGGGGGACGGACTGAAGCTTTCTTT. Its protein is CASSFGLTGGRTEAFF. The whole variable domain, remainder taken from reference TRBV5-1 and TRBJ1-1, is KAGVTQTPRYLIKTRGQQVTLSCSPISGHRSVSWYQQTPGQGLQFLFEYFSETQRNKGNFPGRFSGRQFSNSRSEMNVSTLELGDSALYLCASSFGLTGGRTEAFFGQGTRLTVV.

The genes are TRBV27 and TRBJ2-5; D gene uncertain. V was shortened by 2 bases and J by 1 base, with 14 bases between the two germline ends. This CDR3 contains 16 residues. The V gene's germline CDR1 is MNHEY and CDR2 SMNVEV (reference sequence). CDR3 DNA sequence: TGTGCCAGCAGTTTAGGGGTGGGAACACTCCAAGAGACCCAGTACTTC. This encodes CASSLGVGTLQETQYF.

This sequence joins TRBV4-1 and TRBJ1-1; a possible D gene is TRBD1 (5 bases). CDR3 length: 15 amino acids. From germline, CDR1 is MGHRA and CDR2 YSYEKL. The germline V and J ends were trimmed by 1 base and 1 base, with 10 bases remaining between them. The CDR3 DNA reads TGCGCCAGCAGCCAAGTGGGACCGAGGAACACTGAAGCTTTCTTT. Protein sequence: CASSQVGPRNTEAFF.

This clone has just one count. The chain combines TRBV3-1 (or the pseudogene TRBV3-2) with TRBJ2-1, with D hard to call. The CDR3 has 14 residues. The germline V gene has CDR1 LGHDT and CDR2 YNNKEL (reference sequence). Trimming pared 7 bases from V and 8 bases from J, leaving 18 bases between. The CDR3 region has the DNA TGTGCCAGCACCCTGGGCGTTTTGTTCGATGAGCAGTTCTTC. Its protein product is CASTLGVLFDEQFF.

The CDR3 spells CASSPLRASRNTEAFF. The CDR3 DNA follows: TGTGCCAGCTCACCCCTCCGGGCTTCTCGGAACACTGAAGCTTTCTTT. The chain couples TRBV18 to TRBJ1-1; no clear D gene. Germline CDR1 reads KGHSH; CDR2 reads LQKENI. The CDR3 totals 16 residues. Deletions cut 3 bases from V and 1 base from J, with 15 bases between.

The rearrangement joins TRBV7-3 to TRBJ2-6, with D uncertain. Deletions cut 5 bases from V and 2 bases from J, with 13 bases between. The CDR3 length is 16 residues. Germline CDR1 reads SGHTA; CDR2 reads FQGTGA. CDR3 in DNA: TGTGCCAGCAGCCATCGGTCATTAACTGGGGCCAACGTCCTGACTTTC. Translation: CASSHRSLTGANVLTF.